The 14 T cell receptor beta chains given below trace back to one sample, sequenced in a study of T cells in Graves' hyperthyroidism and ophthalmopathy. TCR beta CDR3 regions were amplified from RNA transcripts. With the HTBI primer set, the TCR CDR3 went through a first round of RT-PCR. TCRdb re-called the multiplex PCR reads with MiXCR, one entry per CDR3 protein. This table has some 650,000 distinct CDR3 sequences, more than 15% appearing once. Sequenced input: blood. The receptors derive from a middle-aged woman with Graves' ophthalmopathy.

About this clonotype: A much larger clone lies a single base off, so this may be a read error. The gene calls are TRBV5-1 and TRBJ1-1; the D is unclear. The V end lost 3 bases, the J end lost 4 bases, and 16 bases lay between the germline ends. Per the germline V gene, CDR1 is SGHRS and CDR2 is YFSETQ. The CDR3 extends over 15 amino acids. The CDR3 loop reads CASSSGRGPTTEAFF. The CDR3 DNA follows: TGCGCCAGCAGCTCGGGCCGGGGTCCGACCACTGAAGCTTTCTTT.

This clonotype was counted many times. The CDR3 is CASSYGTEPNEQFF. As DNA, the CDR3 is TGCGCCAGCAGCTACGGGACAGAGCCTAATGAGCAGTTCTTC. The chain recombines TRBV5-1 with TRBJ2-1; 7 positions match TRBD1. This CDR3 contains 14 residues. J gave up 7 bases and V 3 bases, and 7 bases lay outside the gene matches. Germline CDR1 SGHRS, CDR2 YFSETQ. The full variable domain, in which reference TRBV5-1 and TRBJ2-1 provide the parts outside the CDR3, is KAGVTQTPRYLIKTRGQQVTLSCSPISGHRSVSWYQQTPGQGLQFLFEYFSETQRNKGNFPGRFSGRQFSNSRSEMNVSTLELGDSALYLCASSYGTEPNEQFFGPGTRLTVL.

This clonotype was seen a handful of times. The V call is TRBV27, the J call TRBJ1-5, with D unclear. CDR1 is MNHEY, CDR2 SMNVEV, per germline (reference sequence). V dropped 6 bases and J dropped 4 bases, with 10 bases sitting between them. This CDR3 spans 13 amino acids. Here the CDR3 reads CASSTRWNQPQHF. CDR3 coding DNA: TGTGCCAGCAGCACACGATGGAATCAGCCCCAGCATTTT.

This clonotype was observed at least ten times. V is TRBV6-1 and J is TRBJ2-2; the D is unclear. The germline CDR1 and CDR2 sequences are MNHNS and SASEGT. Trimming left V 6 bases short and J 6 bases short, with 17 bases between. This CDR3 spans 15 amino acids. CDR3 in DNA: TGTGCCAGCAGGAGGTGGGAAGGGTATTCCGGGGAGCTGTTTTTT. This codes for CASRRWEGYSGELFF.

This clonotype came up many times. The chain carries TRBV29-1 and TRBJ2-3; 7 nucleotides agree with TRBD1. V trimming: 7 bases; J trimming: 1 base; junction bases outside the gene matches: 8. Germline V gene lookup returns CDR1 SQVTM and CDR2 ANQGSEA. This CDR3 region has 14 residues. The CDR3 loop is CSATDRVRTDTQYF. CDR3 nucleotides: TGCAGCGCTACCGACAGGGTTCGCACAGATACGCAGTATTTT.

In this sample, this clonotype turned up many times. The chain carries TRBV6-1 and TRBJ1-2; 7 bases agree with TRBD1. J was trimmed by 8 bases and V by 6 bases; bases with no gene match: 6. The CDR3 consists of 12 residues. From germline, CDR1 is MNHNS and CDR2 SASEGT. The CDR3 protein is CASSLRGLGYTF. Here the CDR3 DNA reads TGTGCCAGCAGCCTAAGGGGGCTGGGCTACACCTTC.

This clonotype appeared a few times. The chain carries TRBV5-1 and TRBJ1-1, with D possibly TRBD1 on 6 matching bases. Per the germline V gene, CDR1 is SGHRS and CDR2 is YFSETQ. CDR3 length: 14 amino acids. V shed 0 bases and J shed 5 bases, with 11 bases lying between them. This CDR3 reads CASSLEVGGTEAFF. The CDR3, as DNA: TGCGCCAGCAGCTTGGAGGTAGGGGGTACTGAAGCTTTCTTT.

This clonotype was seen only a few times. The rearrangement uses TRBV5-6 and TRBJ2-5; D might be TRBD1 or TRBD2, each matching 6 bases. Germline V lookup: CDR1 SGHDT, CDR2 YYEEEE. V was pared by 0 bases and J by 1 base, with 13 bases between. The CDR3 is 16 residues long. CDR3 in amino acids: CASSLGLGGPQETQYF. In DNA form, the CDR3 reads TGTGCCAGCAGCTTGGGGCTAGGGGGGCCCCAAGAGACCCAGTACTTC.

The rearrangement links TRBV3-1 to TRBJ2-2; weak D call: TRBD1 (5 bases). The V gene lost 4 bases and the J gene lost 4 bases, with 7 bases spanning the gap. Looked up from germline, CDR1 is LGHDT and CDR2 is YNNKEL (reference sequence). The length of the CDR3 is 13 residues. CDR3 sequence: CASSRQSTGELFF. In DNA, the CDR3 is TGTGCCAGCAGCCGACAGTCCACCGGGGAGCTGTTTTTT.

This clonotype was counted many times. The chain combines TRBV3-1 with TRBJ2-1, with D maybe TRBD2 (6 bases). The germline gives CDR1 LGHDT, CDR2 YNNKEL (reference sequence). The CDR3 is 15 amino acids. V lost 4 bases and J 6 bases, leaving 16 bases between the germline ends. The CDR3 bases are TGTGCCAGCAGCCCTCGTGATGCGGGGAGCAATGAGCAGTTCTTC. This sequence encodes CASSPRDAGSNEQFF.

The chain has TRBV18 and TRBJ2-3; D unresolved. Germline V gene lookup returns CDR1 KGHSH and CDR2 LQKENI. Trimming took 3 bases from V and 0 from J, leaving 10 bases between them. The CDR3 loop spans 15 amino acids. The CDR3 DNA is TGTGCCAGCTCACCTCAGTCAGCTAGCACAGATACGCAGTATTTT. It encodes CASSPQSASTDTQYF.

V usage is TRBV7-9 and J usage is TRBJ1-4, with no clear D. Germline CDR1 is SEHNR and CDR2 is FQNEAQ (reference sequence). Between the trimmed V and J ends, which lost 5 bases and 8 bases, there was a span of 9 bases. The CDR3 contains 12 residues. The CDR3 nucleotides are TGTGCCAGCAGCCCCGACATCGAAAAACTGTTTTTT. Its translation: CASSPDIEKLFF.

The chain employs TRBV5-1 and TRBJ2-1; 12 nucleotides align to TRBD2. V was pared by 4 bases and J by 5 bases, with 7 bases of the junction left unmatched. Germline V lookup: CDR1 SGHRS, CDR2 YFSETQ. The CDR3 covers 16 residues. The CDR3 DNA reads TGCGCCAGCAGCCGCTGGACTAGCGGGATAAACAATGAGCAGTTCTTC. Protein: CASSRWTSGINNEQFF. The whole variable domain, filled in from reference TRBV5-1 and TRBJ2-1, reads KAGVTQTPRYLIKTRGQQVTLSCSPISGHRSVSWYQQTPGQGLQFLFEYFSETQRNKGNFPGRFSGRQFSNSRSEMNVSTLELGDSALYLCASSRWTSGINNEQFFGPGTRLTVL.

Comment on this clonotype: A read error may produce the germline difference seen at one junction end. This chain connects TRBV2 to TRBJ1-6; maybe TRBD1 (6 bases). Germline V gene sequence: CDR1 SNHLY, CDR2 FYNNEI. The CDR3 sequence is 13 residues long. Here the CDR3 DNA reads TGTGCCAGCAGCCGGGACGGTGGGACACCCCTCTACTTT. This gives the protein CASSRDGGTPLYF.